This paragraph reports one T cell receptor beta chain. This sample was included in a study of T-cell memory formation after mild COVID-19. Trimming removed 5 bases from V and 0 bases from J, with 5 bases in between. The CDR3 is 12 amino acids. CDR1 is SGHKS, CDR2 YYEKEE, per germline (reference sequence). In TCRdb, the 5' RACE reads were re-called with MiXCR into one record per CDR3 protein. The sample contains around 49,000 distinct CDR3 sequences, about 28% of which appear only once. Material for sequencing was PBMCs or a T cell subset sorted from them (not recorded which). The TCR comes from a young man who had mild COVID-19 (a few samples of this study predate the infection). Cell type and time point are not known. The J gene is TRBJ1-1, the V gene TRBV5-5; D gene unclear. CDR3 DNA: TGTGCCAGCAGTAAAGTGAACACTGAAGCTTTCTTT. Encoded protein: CASSKVNTEAFF.